The 9 T cell receptor beta chains presented below share a single source sample, sequenced in a study of T cell repertoires in cytomegalovirus infection. TCRdb redid the calling of the reads with MiXCR, one entry per CDR3 protein. Of approximately 240,000 distinct CDR3 sequences listed, 9% to 15% are singletons. Sequenced sample: PBMCs. The receptors were sampled from a human donor in good health (CMV status not recorded). Some clones in this sample may be carry-over from other donors' samples.

J is TRBJ2-5 and V is TRBV6-2 or TRBV6-3; 8 bases match TRBD1. The trim removed 10 bases at V and 2 bases at J, leaving 3 bases unmatched. Germline lookup yields CDR1 MNHEY and CDR2 SVGEGT. The CDR3 sequence is 12 residues long. CDR3 in DNA: TGTGCCACCAGGACAGGGCAAGAGACCCAGTACTTC. This gives the protein CATRTGQETQYF.

The sample holds a few counts of this clonotype. The chain employs TRBV29-1 and TRBJ2-2, with no clear D. The germline V gene encodes CDR1 SQVTM and CDR2 ANQGSEA. The CDR3 covers 13 residues. Trimming pared 3 bases from V and 2 bases from J, leaving 7 bases between. CDR3 protein: CSVEAVNTGELFF. The CDR3 DNA follows: TGCAGCGTTGAGGCGGTAAACACCGGGGAGCTGTTTTTT.

In its sample, this clonotype was seen many times. The rearrangement joins TRBV7-2 to TRBJ2-2; TRBD1 matches at 9 bases. The CDR3 runs 15 residues. V was pared by 3 bases and J by 5 bases, with 4 bases of the junction left unmatched. Germline V gives CDR1 SGHTA, CDR2 FQGNSA. CDR3 amino acids: CASSLGQGRTGELFF. Written as DNA, the CDR3 is TGTGCCAGCAGCTTGGGACAGGGTCGGACCGGGGAGCTGTTTTTT.

This chain joins TRBV6-6 and TRBJ1-1; no clear D. CDR3 length: 16 amino acids. Germline assignment: CDR1 MNHNY and CDR2 SVGAGI (reference sequence). Trimming removed 2 bases at V and 0 bases at J, with 13 bases between. The CDR3 is CASSYPSVGLNTEAFF. In nucleotides, the CDR3 is TGTGCCAGCAGTTACCCCTCGGTGGGTTTGAACACTGAAGCTTTCTTT.

Turning to this clonotype: Likely a read error: the CDR3 ends without its conserved phenylalanine or tryptophan. The CDR3 protein is CASSGGQRGEQYL. The CDR3 DNA sequence: TGTGCCAGCAGTGGGGGTCAGCGGGGAGAGCAGTACCTC. V usage is TRBV6-6 and J usage is TRBJ2-7; the match to TRBD2 covers 7 bases. CDR3 length: 13 residues. Germline V gene data show CDR1 as MNHNY and CDR2 as SVGAGI (reference sequence). After removal of 5 bases from V and 7 bases from J, the junction contained 8 bases not matched to a gene.

This clonotype was seen many times. The V gene is TRBV7-2, the J gene TRBJ2-7; D remains unclear. CDR1 SGHTA and CDR2 FQGNSA come from the germline V gene. V lost 5 bases, J lost 0 bases, and 5 bases lay in between. The CDR3 covers 12 residues. The CDR3 loop is CASSTSSYEQYF. DNA for the CDR3: TGTGCCAGCAGCACGTCCTCCTACGAGCAGTACTTC.

The table lists this clonotype with a few counts. The chain combines TRBV2 with TRBJ2-3; 8 nucleotides agree with TRBD2. The CDR3 sequence is 15 residues long. Trimming at V came to 5 bases and at J to 0 bases, leaving 4 bases not matched to a gene. Germline V lookup: CDR1 SNHLY, CDR2 FYNNEI. The CDR3 loop is CASSSSGASTDTQYF. The CDR3 nucleotides are TGTGCCAGCAGTAGTAGCGGGGCTAGCACAGATACGCAGTATTTT.

This clonotype was counted between two and nine times. The chain has TRBV11-2 and TRBJ2-6; unclear D gene. Germline loops: CDR1 SGHAT, CDR2 FQNNGV. Between the trimmed V and J ends, which lost 0 bases and 2 bases, there was a span of 14 bases. CDR3 length: 18 residues. CDR3 coding DNA: TGTGCCAGCAGCTTAGAGGCGTCGGGCGCTCCTGGGGCCAACGTCCTGACTTTC. This encodes CASSLEASGAPGANVLTF.

There are a few counts of this clonotype. The chain is built from TRBV28 and TRBJ2-1; 8 bases agree with TRBD2. V trimming: 5 bases; J trimming: 9 bases; junction bases outside the gene matches: 9. Germline V lookup: CDR1 MDHEN, CDR2 SYDVKM. This CDR3 comprises 14 residues. CDR3 DNA sequence: TGTGCCAGCAGTCTCCGGGGGGGGGGACTTGAGCAGTTCTTC. It is translated as CASSLRGGGLEQFF.